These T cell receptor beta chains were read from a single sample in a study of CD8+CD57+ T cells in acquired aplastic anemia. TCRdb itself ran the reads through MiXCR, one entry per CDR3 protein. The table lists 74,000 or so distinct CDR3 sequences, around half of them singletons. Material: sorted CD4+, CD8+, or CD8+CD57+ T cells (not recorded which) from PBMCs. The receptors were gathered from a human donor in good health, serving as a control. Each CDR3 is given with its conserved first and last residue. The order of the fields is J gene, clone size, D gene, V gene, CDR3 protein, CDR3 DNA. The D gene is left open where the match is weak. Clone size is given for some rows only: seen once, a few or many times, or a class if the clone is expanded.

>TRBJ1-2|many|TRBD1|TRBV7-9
CASSLSGQGVNYGYTF
TGTGCCAGCAGCTTAAGCGGACAGGGAGTTAACTATGGCTACACCTTC
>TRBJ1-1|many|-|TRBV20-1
CSAKLLMNTEAFF
TGCAGTGCTAAGTTGCTTATGAACACTGAAGCTTTCTTT
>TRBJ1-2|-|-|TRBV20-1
CSADNPGGYTF
TGCAGTGCTGATAATCCAGGGGGCTACACCTTC
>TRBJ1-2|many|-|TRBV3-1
CASSLPGQSSGYTF
TGTGCCAGCAGCCTGCCTGGACAGTCCTCTGGCTACACCTTC
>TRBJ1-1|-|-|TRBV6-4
CASSDPTLTGRGGDTEAFF
TGTGCCAGCAGTGACCCTACCCTAACGGGAAGGGGAGGTGACACTGAAGCTTTCTTT
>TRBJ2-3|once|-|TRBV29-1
CSVGTPHGADTQYF
TGCAGCGTTGGGACACCTCATGGCGCAGATACGCAGTATTTT
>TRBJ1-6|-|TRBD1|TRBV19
CATMGTVNSPLHF
TGTGCCACCATGGGGACAGTTAATTCACCCCTCCACTTT
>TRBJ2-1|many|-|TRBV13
CASSPAYNEQFF
TGTGCCAGCAGCCCCGCTTACAATGAGCAGTTCTTC
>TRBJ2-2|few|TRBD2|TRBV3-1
CASSQGRGLAGSNTGELFF
TGTGCCAGCAGCCAGGGAAGGGGACTAGCGGGTTCGAACACCGGGGAGCTGTTTTTT
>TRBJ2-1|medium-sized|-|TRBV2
CASIGVDEQFF
TGTGCCAGCATAGGGGTAGATGAGCAGTTCTTC
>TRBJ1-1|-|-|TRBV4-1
CASSLGGTEASF
TGCGCCAGCAGCCTGGGGGGAACTGAAGCTTCCTTT
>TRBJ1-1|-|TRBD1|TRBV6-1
CASNQGGPLGEAFF
TGTGCCAGCAATCAAGGGGGCCCCCTTGGTGAAGCTTTCTTT
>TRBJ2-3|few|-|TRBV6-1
CASSQRGGLSTMGTQYF
TGTGCCAGCAGTCAACGTGGGGGTTTAAGCACTATGGGTACGCAGTATTTT
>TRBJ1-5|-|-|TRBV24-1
CATSGDRSPWTQHF
TGTGCCACCAGCGGTGACAGATCCCCATGGACCCAGCATTTT
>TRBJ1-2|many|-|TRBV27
CASSSPAGTGYTF
TGTGCCAGCAGTTCCCCGGCGGGCACGGGCTACACCTTC
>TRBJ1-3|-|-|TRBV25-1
CASSRNSGNTIYF
TGTGCCAGCAGTCGAAACTCTGGAAACACCATATATTTT
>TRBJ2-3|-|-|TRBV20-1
CSATTSRWQFTDTQYF
TGCAGTGCTACGACAAGTCGTTGGCAGTTCACAGATACGCAGTATTTT
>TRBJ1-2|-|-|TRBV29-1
CSTGGGIANYGYTF
TGCAGCACCGGAGGCGGAATAGCTAACTATGGCTACACCTTC
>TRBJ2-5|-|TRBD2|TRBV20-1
CSARPSGRVTQYF
TGCAGTGCTAGACCCAGCGGGAGGGTGACCCAGTACTTC
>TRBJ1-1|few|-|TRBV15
CATSRGGGAGTEAFF
TGTGCCACCAGCAGAGGTGGGGGGGCGGGCACTGAAGCTTTCTTT
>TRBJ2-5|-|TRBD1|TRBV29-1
CSVEVSWTGRETQYF
TGCAGCGTTGAAGTTTCCTGGACAGGGAGAGAGACCCAGTACTTC
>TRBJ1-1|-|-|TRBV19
CASCRGYTTTEAFF
TGTGCCAGCTGTAGGGGCTACACGACCACTGAAGCTTTCTTT
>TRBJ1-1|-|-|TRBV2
CASSQTVNTEAFF
TGTGCCAGCAGTCAGACCGTGAACACTGAAGCTTTCTTT
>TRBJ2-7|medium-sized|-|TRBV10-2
CASSETQGIWPYEQYF
TGCGCCAGCAGTGAAACTCAGGGAATCTGGCCCTACGAGCAGTACTTC
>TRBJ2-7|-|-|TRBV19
CASSVLYDREDNEQYF
TGTGCCAGTAGCGTCCTATACGACAGGGAGGACAACGAGCAGTACTTC
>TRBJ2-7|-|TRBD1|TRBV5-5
CASSLRQGFYGQYF
TGTGCCAGCAGCTTGAGACAGGGCTTTTACGGGCAGTACTTC
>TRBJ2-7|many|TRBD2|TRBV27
CASSSSGSQYEQYF
TGTGCCAGCAGTTCTAGCGGGAGTCAATACGAGCAGTACTTC
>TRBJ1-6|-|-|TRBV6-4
CASSFSMGDPSLHF
TGTGCCAGCAGTTTCAGCATGGGGGACCCATCCCTCCACTTT
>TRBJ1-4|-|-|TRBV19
CASSPGITNEKLFF
TGTGCCAGTTCTCCAGGGATAACTAATGAAAAACTGTTTTTT
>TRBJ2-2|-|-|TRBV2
CASSDMADTGELFF
TGTGCCAGCAGTGACATGGCGGACACCGGGGAGCTGTTTTTT
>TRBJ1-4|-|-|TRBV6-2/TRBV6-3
CASRNSFGALNEKLFF
TGTGCCAGCAGAAATTCATTCGGGGCTCTTAATGAAAAACTGTTTTTT
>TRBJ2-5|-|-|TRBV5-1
CASSLVGIQETQYF
TGCGCCAGCAGCCTGGTGGGGATCCAAGAGACCCAGTACTTC
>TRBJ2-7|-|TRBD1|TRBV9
CASSVGDSNSYEQYF
TGTGCCAGCAGCGTTGGGGACAGCAACTCCTACGAGCAGTACTTC
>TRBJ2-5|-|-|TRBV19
CASSRGRQETQYF
TGTGCCAGTAGTAGGGGACGGCAAGAGACCCAGTACTTC
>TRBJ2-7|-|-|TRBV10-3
CAISVRGSYEQYF
TGTGCCATCAGCGTACGGGGCTCCTACGAGCAGTACTTC
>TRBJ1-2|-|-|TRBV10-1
CASSDPSRPTAPYTF
TGCGCCAGCAGTGACCCTAGTCGCCCGACAGCTCCCTACACCTTC
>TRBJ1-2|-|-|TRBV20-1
CSAREGGYGYTF
TGCAGTGCTAGAGAGGGGGGCTATGGCTACACCTTC
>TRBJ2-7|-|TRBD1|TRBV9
CASSDGQGANQYEQYF
TGTGCCAGCAGCGACGGACAGGGGGCAAACCAATACGAGCAGTACTTC
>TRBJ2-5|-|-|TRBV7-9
CASSLGDTTQYF
TGTGCCAGCAGCTTAGGGGACACGACCCAGTACTTC
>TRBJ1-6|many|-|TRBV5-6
CASSLAGATNSYNSPLHF
TGTGCCAGCAGCTTGGCCGGGGCAACGAACTCCTATAATTCACCCCTCCACTTT
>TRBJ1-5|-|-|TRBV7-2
CASSLAGEGQPQHF
TGTGCCAGCAGCTTAGCAGGGGAGGGTCAGCCCCAGCATTTT
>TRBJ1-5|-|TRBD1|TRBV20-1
CSARQGSNQPQHF
TGCAGTGCCAGACAGGGTAGCAATCAGCCCCAGCATTTT
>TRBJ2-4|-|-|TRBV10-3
CAISEKIGDGDIQYF
TGTGCCATCAGTGAGAAAATTGGGGATGGGGACATTCAGTACTTC
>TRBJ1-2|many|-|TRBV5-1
CASSFGRTSEDYGYTF
TGCGCCAGCAGCTTCGGAAGGACGAGCGAGGACTATGGCTACACCTTC
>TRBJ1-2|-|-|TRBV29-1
CSVEVPTYF
TGCAGCGTTGAAGTCCCCACATACTTC
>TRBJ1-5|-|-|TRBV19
CASTQGPQSYSNQPQHF
TGTGCCAGTACCCAGGGGCCACAGTCCTATAGCAATCAGCCCCAGCATTTT
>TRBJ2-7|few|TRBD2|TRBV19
CASAEGVAGGEQYF
TGTGCCAGTGCCGAGGGAGTAGCGGGGGGAGAGCAGTACTTC
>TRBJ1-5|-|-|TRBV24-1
CATSDGTYNQPQHF
TGTGCCACCAGTGATGGGACTTACAATCAGCCCCAGCATTTT
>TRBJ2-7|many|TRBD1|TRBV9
CASSAGDFDRAVYYEQYF
TGTGCCAGCAGCGCCGGGGATTTCGACAGGGCCGTGTACTACGAGCAGTACTTC
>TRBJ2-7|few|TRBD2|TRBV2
CASSLNSGGAYEQYF
TGTGCCAGCAGTTTAAATAGCGGGGGGGCCTACGAGCAGTACTTC
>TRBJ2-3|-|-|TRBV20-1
CSASPGGIRDTQYF
TGCAGTGCTAGCCCCGGGGGTATTCGGGATACGCAGTATTTT
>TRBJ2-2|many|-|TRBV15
CATSRQNTGELFF
TGTGCCACCAGCAGACAGAACACCGGGGAGCTGTTTTTT
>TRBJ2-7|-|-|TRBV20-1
CSARSGTYEQYF
TGCAGCGCTAGGAGTGGGACCTACGAGCAGTACTTC
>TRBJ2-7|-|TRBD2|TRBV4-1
CASSQELAGAYEQCF
TGCGCCAGCAGCCAAGAACTAGCGGGGGCCTACGAGCAGTGCTTC
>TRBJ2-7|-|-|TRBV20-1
CSAARDGTYEQYF
TGCAGTGCTGCTAGGGACGGCACCTACGAGCAGTACTTC
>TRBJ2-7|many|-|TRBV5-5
CASSLGGAAVNYEQYF
TGTGCCAGCAGCTTGGGGGGTGCGGCAGTGAACTACGAGCAGTACTTC
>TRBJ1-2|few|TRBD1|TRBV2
CASSETGWNYGYTF
TGTGCCAGCAGTGAGACAGGGTGGAACTATGGCTACACCTTC